These 29 T cell receptor beta chains were sequenced from one sample in a study of graft-versus-host responses after intestinal transplantation. Clones were read by immunoSEQ multiplex PCR, and TCRdb kept only the in-frame ones, dropping some. The sample lists more than 20,000 clones; around 92% were seen once. The sequencing used PBMCs, collected about 250 days after intestinal transplant. The receptors were sampled from a human patient who received an intestinal transplant, so some T cells may come from the graft donor.

The V call is TRBV5-1, the J call TRBJ2-2; D uncertain. Germline values: CDR1 SGHRS, CDR2 YFSETQ. V lost 3 bases to trimming and J lost 4 bases, with 10 bases between them. The CDR3 contains 14 residues. The CDR3 region is CASSSPSSTGELFF. In nucleotides, the CDR3 is TGCGCCAGCAGCTCACCCTCTAGCACCGGGGAGCTGTTTTTT.

This chain joins TRBV30 and TRBJ1-6, with D unclear. V lost 1 base and J 10 bases, leaving 14 bases between the germline ends. This CDR3 is 14 amino acids long. Germline CDR1 reads GTSNPN; CDR2 reads SVGIG (reference sequence). CDR3 nucleotide sequence: TGTGCCTGGAGTGGACTGTCTTCGGGGTCACCCCTCCACTTT. This translates into CAWSGLSSGSPLHF. The complete variable domain, with remaining parts taken from reference TRBV30 and TRBJ1-6, reads SQTIHQWPATLVQPVGSPLSLECTVEGTSNPNLYWYRQAAGRGLQLLFYSVGIGQISSEVPQNLSASRPQDRQFILSSKKLLLSDSGFYLCAWSGLSSGSPLHFGNGTRLTVT.

J is TRBJ1-2 and V is TRBV18; no clear D. This CDR3 has 12 residues. Between the trimmed V and J ends, which lost 2 bases and 8 bases, there was a span of 9 bases. Looked up from germline, CDR1 is KGHSH and CDR2 is LQKENI. The DNA of the CDR3 is TGTGCCAGCTCACCAGTCGACGGCGGCTACACCTTC. Translation: CASSPVDGGYTF.

This clone appeared a single time. The chain has TRBV7-8 and TRBJ1-5; D is unresolved. Germline assignment: CDR1 SGHVS and CDR2 FQNEAQ. The CDR3 contains 12 residues. The V end was cut by 4 bases, the J end by 2 bases, with 3 bases between. The CDR3 coding sequence is TGTGCCAGCAGCTCTCGCAATCAGCCCCAGCATTTT. Its protein is CASSSRNQPQHF.

The chain has TRBV4-2 and TRBJ2-3; a possible D gene is TRBD2 (6 bases). The CDR3 is 18 residues long. Trimming cost V 4 bases and J 5 bases, with 25 bases left between them. Germline lookup yields CDR1 LGHNA and CDR2 YNFKEQ. CDR3 nucleotides: TGTGCCAGCAGCCCCCAGAACCTAGGCGGGGCCCCCGGAGATACGCAGTATTTT. This encodes CASSPQNLGGAPGDTQYF.

The chain links TRBV9 to TRBJ2-3; D is undetermined. From germline, CDR1 is SGDLS and CDR2 YYNGEE. The CDR3 spans 14 residues. Between the trimmed V and J ends, which lost 0 bases and 2 bases, there was a span of 7 bases. CDR3 residues: CASSVGANTDTQYF. The CDR3 DNA sequence: TGTGCCAGCAGCGTAGGCGCTAACACAGATACGCAGTATTTT.

The chain uses TRBV27 and TRBJ1-2; D remains unclear. Germline V lookup: CDR1 MNHEY, CDR2 SMNVEV (reference sequence). Trimming removed 5 bases from V and 4 bases from J, with 14 bases in between. The CDR3 extends over 14 amino acids. The CDR3 sequence: CASSRTGGGYGYTF. The CDR3 DNA sequence: TGTGCCAGCAGTAGGACCGGAGGAGGCTATGGCTACACCTTC.

The V call is TRBV5-5, the J call TRBJ1-5; 7 nucleotides match TRBD1. From germline, CDR1 is SGHKS and CDR2 YYEKEE (reference sequence). The CDR3 covers 15 residues. Trimming at V came to 0 bases and at J to 6 bases, leaving 6 bases not matched to a gene. The CDR3 spells CASSLDRGLGQPQHF. CDR3 nucleotide sequence: TGTGCCAGCAGCTTGGACAGGGGCTTAGGTCAGCCCCAGCATTTT. Complete variable domain (other parts from reference TRBV5-5 and TRBJ1-5): DAGVTQSPTHLIKTRGQQVTLRCSPISGHKSVSWYQQVLGQGPQFIFQYYEKEERGRGNFPDRFSARQFPNYSSELNVNALLLGDSALYLCASSLDRGLGQPQHFGDGTRLSIL.

The chain joins TRBV6-1 to TRBJ1-5, with D hard to call. The CDR3 spans 15 residues. CDR1 and CDR2 (germline): MNHNS, SASEGT. V lost 8 bases, J lost 7 bases, and 21 bases lay in between. CDR3 sequence reads: CASAGNGYIKQPQHF. In DNA form, the CDR3 reads TGTGCCAGCGCGGGGAACGGGTACATCAAACAGCCCCAGCATTTT.

This chain links TRBV5-6 with TRBJ2-1; 12 bases are a match to TRBD2. The germline CDR1 and CDR2 sequences are SGHDT and YYEEEE. The CDR3 totals 17 residues. V shed 4 bases, J shed 1 base, and the junction held 6 bases outside the gene matches. The CDR3 nucleotides read TGTGCCAGCAGCCAACAAGGACTAGCGGGGTCCTACAATGAGCAGTTCTTC. The encoded protein is CASSQQGLAGSYNEQFF. Filled out from reference TRBV5-6 and TRBJ2-1, the complete variable domain reads DAGVTQSPTHLIKTRGQQVTLRCSPKSGHDTVSWYQQALGQGPQFIFQYYEEEERQRGNFPDRFSGHQFPNYSSELNVNALLLGDSALYLCASSQQGLAGSYNEQFFGPGTRLTVL.

The genes are TRBV6-1 and TRBJ2-5; D may be TRBD1 (6 bases). The V and J ends lost 4 bases and 5 bases respectively, with 14 bases between them. The germline CDR1 and CDR2 sequences are MNHNS and SASEGT. The CDR3 covers 14 residues. The CDR3 region is CASSVGVQGETQYF. As DNA, the CDR3 is TGTGCCAGCAGTGTCGGGGTCCAGGGGGAGACCCAGTACTTC.

The gene calls are TRBV4-2 and TRBJ2-1; 8 bases align to TRBD2. This CDR3 comprises 16 residues. From germline, CDR1 is LGHNA and CDR2 YNFKEQ. The V segment lost 2 bases and the J segment 5 bases; nucleotides outside the gene matches: 8. This CDR3 reads CASSQMNSGENNEQFF. CDR3 in DNA: TGTGCCAGCAGCCAAATGAATAGCGGGGAAAACAATGAGCAGTTCTTC.

The chain has TRBV7-8 and TRBJ2-1; D remains unclear. V dropped 2 bases and J dropped 4 bases, with 12 bases sitting between them. The CDR3 contains 15 residues. Germline V gene sequence: CDR1 SGHVS, CDR2 FQNEAQ. The CDR3 loop reads CASSLRPDPYNEQFF. The CDR3 region has the DNA TGTGCCAGCAGCTTACGACCGGATCCTTACAATGAGCAGTTCTTC.

The chain is built from TRBV5-7 and TRBJ2-7; tentative D call: TRBD1 (6 bases). TRBV5-7 is assigned to the ORF class and has an uncertain function. The CDR3 covers 17 residues. The V and J ends lost 2 bases and 3 bases respectively, with 21 bases between them. CDR3 region: CASSLIRERRGGYEQYF. CDR3 DNA: TGTGCCAGCAGCTTAATTCGTGAGCGCAGGGGTGGCTACGAGCAGTACTTC.

This clone appeared a single time. The chain employs TRBV18 and TRBJ2-7, with TRBD2 matching over 7 bases. Germline CDR1 is KGHSH and CDR2 is LQKENI. The length of the CDR3 is 15 residues. The trim removed 4 bases at V and 2 bases at J, leaving 8 bases unmatched. CDR3 coding DNA: TGTGCCAGCTCACTATTGCGGGAGATACCCTACGAGCAGTACTTC. This sequence encodes CASSLLREIPYEQYF.

This clone has a single count. The gene calls are TRBV6-4 and TRBJ1-2; TRBD1 agrees at 8 bases. CDR1 and CDR2 from the germline V gene are MRHNA and SNTAGT. Unmatched junction bases numbered 4, after V lost 0 bases and J lost 7 bases. This CDR3 has 14 amino acids. The CDR3: CASSDSGQVSGYTF. The DNA for the CDR3 is TGTGCCAGCAGTGACTCGGGACAGGTCTCTGGCTACACCTTC.

As DNA, the CDR3 is TGTGCCAGCTATACCCTCGACAGGGGGGTCTACGAGCAGTACTTC. Translation gives CASYTLDRGVYEQYF. The genes are TRBV28 and TRBJ2-7; 9 nucleotides match TRBD1. V trimming: 8 bases; J trimming: 3 bases; junction bases outside the gene matches: 11. Germline CDR1 is MDHEN and CDR2 is SYDVKM. The CDR3 consists of 15 residues. Drawing the rest from reference TRBV28 and TRBJ2-7, the complete variable domain is DVKVTQSSRYLVKRTGEKVFLECVQDMDHENMFWYRQDPGLGLRLIYFSYDVKMKEKGDIPEGYSVSREKKERFSLILESASTNQTSMYLCASYTLDRGVYEQYFGPGTRLTVT.

The chain employs TRBV18 and TRBJ2-7; a possible D gene is TRBD1 (6 bases). The CDR3 covers 15 residues. In germline, CDR1 is KGHSH, CDR2 LQKENI. Trimming pared 8 bases from V and 7 bases from J, leaving 24 bases between. CDR3 in amino acids: CASTQGGGVYVEQYF. CDR3 nucleotides: TGTGCCAGCACACAGGGTGGTGGAGTCTATGTTGAGCAGTACTTC.

The chain combines TRBV11-1 with TRBJ2-7; perhaps TRBD1 as D (7 bases). The CDR3 runs 14 residues. Germline V CDR1 and CDR2: SGHAT, FQDESV (reference sequence). V was clipped by 5 bases and J by 6 bases, with 17 bases between them. This CDR3 is CASSTGQAGTEQYF. The CDR3 DNA follows: TGTGCCAGCAGCACTGGACAGGCGGGAACCGAGCAGTACTTC.

This clone is a singleton in its sample. The gene calls are TRBV5-1 and TRBJ2-3, with D possibly being TRBD2 (6 bases). This CDR3 is built from 12 residues. CDR1 is SGHRS and CDR2 is YFSETQ in the germline V gene. V lost 2 bases and J lost 6, with 7 bases in between. For the CDR3, the DNA is TGCGCCAGCAGCTTAACTAGCGATACGCAGTATTTT. This encodes CASSLTSDTQYF.

V usage is TRBV2 and J usage is TRBJ2-3; 9 bases are shared with TRBD2. This CDR3 comprises 17 residues. V trimming: 3 bases; J trimming: 4 bases; junction bases outside the gene matches: 11. Germline loops: CDR1 SNHLY, CDR2 FYNNEI. CDR3 protein: CASSDRASGMRADTQYF. In DNA, the CDR3 is TGTGCCAGCAGTGACCGGGCTAGCGGGATGAGGGCAGATACGCAGTATTTT.

J is TRBJ2-7 and V is TRBV6-5, with 7 bases fitting TRBD1. Looked up from germline, CDR1 is MNHEY and CDR2 is SVGAGI. The V segment lost 1 base and the J segment 7 bases; nucleotides outside the gene matches: 13. CDR3 length equals 16 residues. DNA for the CDR3: TGTGCCAGCAGTTACTACCCTCCCCCGGGACAGAAAGAGCAGTACTTC. Encoded protein: CASSYYPPPGQKEQYF.

The chain links TRBV6-1 to TRBJ1-5; D is unclear. CDR1 MNHNS and CDR2 SASEGT come from the germline V gene. The germline V and J ends were trimmed by 7 bases and 1 base, with 14 bases remaining between them. The CDR3 runs to 15 residues. CDR3 nucleotide sequence: TGTGCCAGCACCCCAATCAGTGGCAGCAATCAGCCCCAGCATTTT. Translated, it gives CASTPISGSNQPQHF.

The chain is built from TRBV6-1 and TRBJ2-7; D not certain. The CDR3 has 11 residues. Trimming left V 6 bases short and J 3 bases short, with 6 bases between. Germline V gene lookup returns CDR1 MNHNS and CDR2 SASEGT. The CDR3 protein is CASREYYEQYF. The DNA for the CDR3 is TGTGCCAGCAGGGAATACTACGAGCAGTACTTC.

V is TRBV5-1 and J is TRBJ2-1; D is unclear. The CDR3 is 13 residues long. CDR1 is SGHRS and CDR2 is YFSETQ in the germline V gene. V was trimmed by 1 base and J by 3 bases, leaving 5 bases between them. As DNA, the CDR3 is TGCGCCAGCAGCTTGTTAGACTACAATGAGCAGTTCTTC. Translating it yields CASSLLDYNEQFF.

The chain combines TRBV28 with TRBJ2-7, with 12 bases aligning to TRBD1. The V and J ends lost 2 bases and 5 bases, in that order; junction bases with no gene match: 13. CDR3 size: 18 residues. Germline loops: CDR1 MDHEN, CDR2 SYDVKM. The CDR3 region is CASSLIGTGGGIRDEQYF. Here the CDR3 DNA reads TGTGCCAGCAGTTTAATCGGGACAGGGGGCGGAATAAGGGACGAGCAGTACTTC. The full variable domain, completed using reference TRBV28 and TRBJ2-7, is DVKVTQSSRYLVKRTGEKVFLECVQDMDHENMFWYRQDPGLGLRLIYFSYDVKMKEKGDIPEGYSVSREKKERFSLILESASTNQTSMYLCASSLIGTGGGIRDEQYFGPGTRLTVT.

This clone was seen just once. The chain uses TRBV18 and TRBJ1-4; 7 nucleotides agree with TRBD1. The V gene's germline CDR1 is KGHSH and CDR2 LQKENI. Trimming took 3 bases from V and 8 from J; bases not matched to a gene: 3. CDR3 size: 13 residues. For the CDR3, the DNA is TGTGCCAGCTCACCGGGACAGAAGGAAAAACTGTTTTTT. Amino acids: CASSPGQKEKLFF.

V usage is TRBV28 and J usage is TRBJ2-1, with TRBD2 identical over 8 bases. CDR3 length equals 12 residues. V was clipped by 2 bases and J by 13 bases; unmatched bases: 4. Germline assignment: CDR1 MDHEN and CDR2 SYDVKM. In DNA, the CDR3 is TGTGCCAGCAGTTTAGCGGGAGGTATTCAGTTCTTC. Protein: CASSLAGGIQFF.

The chain combines TRBV6-5 with TRBJ2-2; D not certain. V was clipped by 11 bases and J by 6 bases, with 10 bases between them. This CDR3 is 11 amino acids long. Per germline, CDR1 MNHEY and CDR2 SVGAGI. The CDR3 bases are TGTGCCTCTATGATTGCCGGGGAGCTGTTTTTT. As protein: CASMIAGELFF.